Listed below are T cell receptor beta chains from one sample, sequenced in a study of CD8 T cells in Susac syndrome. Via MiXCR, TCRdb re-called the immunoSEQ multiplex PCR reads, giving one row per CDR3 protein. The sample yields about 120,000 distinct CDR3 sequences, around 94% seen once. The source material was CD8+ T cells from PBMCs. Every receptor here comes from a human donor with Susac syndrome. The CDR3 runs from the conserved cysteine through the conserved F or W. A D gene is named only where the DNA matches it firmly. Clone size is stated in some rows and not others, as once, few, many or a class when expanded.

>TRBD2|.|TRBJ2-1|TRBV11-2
CASSDLGGDHNEQFF
TGTGCCAGCAGCGATCTGGGGGGGGATCACAATGAGCAGTTCTTC
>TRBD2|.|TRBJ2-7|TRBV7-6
CASSYAGVSYEQYF
TGTGCCAGCAGCTACGCGGGGGTCTCCTACGAGCAGTACTTC
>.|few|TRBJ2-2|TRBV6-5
CASSPNGELFF
TGTGCCAGCAGCCCTAACGGGGAGCTGTTTTTT
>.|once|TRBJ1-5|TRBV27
CASSLFGGRHQPQHF
TGTGCCAGCAGTTTATTCGGGGGGAGGCATCAGCCCCAGCATTTT
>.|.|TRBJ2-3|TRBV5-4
CASSLGHSSTDTQYF
TGTGCCAGCAGCTTGGGTCACTCGAGCACAGATACGCAGTATTTT
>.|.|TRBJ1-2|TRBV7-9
CASSRGRPDYGYTF
TGTGCCAGCAGTCGAGGACGGCCCGACTATGGCTACACCTTC
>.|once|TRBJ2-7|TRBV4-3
CASSQEPKGPLEQYF
TGCGCCAGCAGCCAAGAGCCGAAGGGTCCCCTGGAGCAGTACTTC
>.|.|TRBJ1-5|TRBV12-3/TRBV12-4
CATAGLNQPQHF
TGTGCCACCGCGGGCTTAAATCAGCCCCAGCATTTT
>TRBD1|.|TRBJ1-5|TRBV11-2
CASSLSGGGIGNQPQHF
TGTGCCAGCAGCTTATCCGGAGGGGGCATCGGCAATCAGCCCCAGCATTTT
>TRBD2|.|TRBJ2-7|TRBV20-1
CSAIVAGEAYEQYF
TGCAGTGCTATTGTAGCGGGGGAGGCCTACGAGCAGTACTTC
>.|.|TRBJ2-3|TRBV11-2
CASSLGDPPGTDTQYF
TGTGCCAGCAGCTTAGGGGACCCTCCGGGAACAGATACGCAGTATTTT
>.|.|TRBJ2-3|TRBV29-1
CSVEGGLYTDTQYF
TGCAGCGTTGAAGGTGGTCTTTACACAGATACGCAGTATTTT
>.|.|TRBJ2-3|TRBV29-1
CSVVKDTQYF
TGCAGCGTTGTTAAGGATACGCAGTATTTT
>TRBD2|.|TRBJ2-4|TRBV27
CASSLAGGWNIQYF
TGTGCCAGCAGTCTAGCGGGGGGGTGGAACATTCAGTACTTC
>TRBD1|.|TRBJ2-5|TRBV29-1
CSVRTGKMETQYF
TGCAGCGTTCGGACAGGGAAAATGGAGACCCAGTACTTC
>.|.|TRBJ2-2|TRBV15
CATSNVGANTGELFF
TGTGCCACCAGCAACGTGGGGGCGAACACCGGGGAGCTGTTTTTT
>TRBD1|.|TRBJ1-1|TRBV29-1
CSVEDRANTEAFF
TGCAGCGTGGAGGACAGGGCTAACACTGAAGCTTTCTTT
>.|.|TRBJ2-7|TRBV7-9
CASSDPGGYEQYF
TGTGCCAGCAGCGATCCCGGGGGCTACGAGCAGTACTTC
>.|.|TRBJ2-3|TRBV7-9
CASRIKDTQYF
TGTGCCAGCAGGATCAAAGATACGCAGTATTTT
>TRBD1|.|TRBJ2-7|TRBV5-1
CASSCGQGICEQYF
TGCGCCAGCAGCTGCGGACAGGGAATCTGCGAGCAGTACTTC
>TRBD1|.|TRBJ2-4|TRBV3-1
CASSPGTGFIQYF
TGTGCCAGCAGCCCCGGGACAGGGTTTATTCAGTACTTC
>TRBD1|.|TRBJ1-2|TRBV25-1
CASSDPTGWGNYGYTF
TGTGCCAGCAGTGATCCGACAGGGTGGGGTAACTATGGCTACACCTTC
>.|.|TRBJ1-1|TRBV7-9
CASSPPGREYTEAFF
TGTGCCAGCAGCCCCCCGGGTCGGGAGTACACTGAAGCTTTCTTT
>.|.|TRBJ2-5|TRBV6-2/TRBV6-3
CASRRRSGLETQYF
TGTGCCAGCAGGCGACGGAGCGGCCTAGAGACCCAGTACTTC
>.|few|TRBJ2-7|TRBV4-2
CASSQGGAVSDEQYF
TGTGCCAGCAGCCAAGGTGGGGCAGTGAGCGACGAGCAGTACTTC